These T cell receptor beta chains were read from a single sample in a study of blood T cell repertoires in COVID-19. The protocol was immunoSEQ multiplex PCR, while the TCRdb copy is restricted to in-frame clones and leaves out a portion. The sample carries tens of thousands of clones, 80% to 90% recorded once. The sample was peripheral blood. The source is an elderly woman with COVID-19, enrolled during active disease. Both conserved end residues are part of each CDR3. D genes are given only for firm matches. The listing skips clone size in some rows; elsewhere it reads once, few, many or a size class.

TRBV19,16,-,TRBJ2-5,TRBD1,CASSPGTGGWGETQYF,TGTGCCAGTAGTCCCGGGACAGGGGGCTGGGGAGAGACCCAGTACTTC
TRBV7-2,17,-,TRBJ2-2,TRBD2,CASSPDRLAGGTGELFF,TGTGCCAGCAGCCCAGATCGCCTAGCGGGAGGGACCGGGGAGCTGTTTTTT
TRBV6-5,15,-,TRBJ1-1,-,CASSYSRQLNTEAFF,TGTGCCAGCAGTTACTCGCGACAGCTGAACACTGAAGCTTTCTTT
TRBV19,14,-,TRBJ1-1,-,CASSVTTVNTEAFF,TGTGCCAGTAGTGTAACCACAGTGAACACTGAAGCTTTCTTT
TRBV28,13,-,TRBJ2-7,-,CASARGPLYEQYF,TGTGCCAGCGCTAGAGGGCCGTTATACGAGCAGTACTTC
TRBV7-2,14,-,TRBJ2-5,-,CASSLESPRETQYF,TGTGCCAGCAGCTTAGAATCCCCCCGGGAGACCCAGTACTTC
TRBV19,16,-,TRBJ1-5,-,CASNPYSTGFDQPQHF,TGTGCCAGTAACCCGTACTCAACAGGGTTTGATCAGCCCCAGCATTTT
TRBV7-2,16,once,TRBJ2-2,-,CASSSRTTVNTGELFF,TGTGCCAGCAGCTCGCGGACAACGGTTAACACCGGGGAGCTGTTTTTT
TRBV11-2,16,few,TRBJ2-1,TRBD2,CASSLNTADGGREQFF,TGTGCCAGCAGCTTAAACACCGCCGATGGCGGGAGAGAGCAGTTCTTC
TRBV18,14,-,TRBJ1-2,TRBD1,CASSPPDRVFGYTF,TGTGCCAGCTCACCACCGGACAGGGTCTTTGGCTACACCTTC
TRBV7-2,16,-,TRBJ2-4,-,CASSPRNSGAKNIQYF,TGTGCCAGCAGCCCACGCAACTCCGGGGCCAAAAACATTCAGTACTTC
TRBV9,16,-,TRBJ2-5,TRBD2,CASSVGTSGVQETQYF,TGTGCCAGCAGCGTAGGGACTAGCGGGGTCCAAGAGACCCAGTACTTC
TRBV28,13,few,TRBJ1-1,-,CASTRDSNTEAFF,TGTGCCAGCACCCGGGACTCGAACACTGAAGCTTTCTTT
TRBV27,14,-,TRBJ1-5,TRBD1,CASRLGQGNQPQHF,TGTGCCAGCAGATTGGGACAGGGTAATCAGCCCCAGCATTTT
TRBV5-1,15,-,TRBJ2-7,TRBD1,CASSLGGTGIYEQYF,TGCGCCAGCAGCTTGGGAGGGACAGGCATCTACGAGCAGTACTTC
TRBV21-1,18,-,TRBJ2-3,-,CASSKPGTSGRLTDTQYF,TGTGCCAGCAGCAAACCCGGGACTAGCGGGAGGCTAACAGATACGCAGTATTTT
TRBV4-2,18,-,TRBJ1-2,-,CASSLRGGVGLTNYGYTF,TGTGCCAGCAGCCTACGGGGGGGTGTGGGCCTGACTAACTATGGCTACACCTTC
TRBV2,14,-,TRBJ2-7,TRBD2,CASGTGRGAYEQYF,TGTGCCAGCGGAACGGGGAGGGGAGCCTACGAGCAGTACTTC
TRBV9,13,medium-sized,TRBJ2-1,-,CASSATSRNEQFF,TGTGCCAGCAGCGCCACTAGTCGCAATGAGCAGTTCTTC
TRBV10-3,13,-,TRBJ1-1,-,CAISVQGNTEAFF,TGTGCCATCAGTGTACAGGGAAACACTGAAGCTTTCTTT
TRBV3-1/TRBV3-2,14,-,TRBJ1-1,-,CASSPARGWPEAFF,TGTGCCAGCAGCCCAGCGCGGGGCTGGCCTGAAGCTTTCTTT
TRBV7-2,14,-,TRBJ2-7,TRBD1,CASSPQGALNEQYF,TGTGCCAGCAGCCCGCAGGGGGCGCTCAACGAGCAGTACTTC
TRBV5-1,14,-,TRBJ2-5,TRBD1,CASSLAGQGETQYF,TGCGCCAGCAGCTTGGCTGGACAGGGAGAGACCCAGTACTTC
TRBV28,13,-,TRBJ1-3,-,CASADGAGNTIYF,TGTGCCAGTGCCGACGGGGCTGGAAACACCATATATTTT
TRBV6-5,14,once,TRBJ2-5,TRBD2,CASSYAGLQETQYF,TGTGCCAGCAGTTACGCGGGACTACAAGAGACCCAGTACTTC
TRBV6-5,14,-,TRBJ1-1,-,CASSYSGENTEAFF,TGTGCCAGCAGTTACTCAGGGGAGAACACTGAAGCTTTCTTT
TRBV6-2/TRBV6-3,19,-,TRBJ2-5,TRBD2,CASSYPGTSGRRIGETQYF,TGTGCCAGCAGTTACCCAGGGACTAGCGGGAGGAGGATTGGAGAGACCCAGTACTTC
TRBV19,16,-,TRBJ1-5,-,CASSSPGGRSNQPQHF,TGTGCCAGTAGTTCTCCCGGCGGGAGGAGCAATCAGCCCCAGCATTTT
TRBV19,15,-,TRBJ1-5,-,CASSTSGTSHQPQHF,TGTGCCAGTAGTACCTCCGGGACATCCCATCAGCCCCAGCATTTT
TRBV6-7,16,-,TRBJ1-3,-,CASSYSRPASGNTIYF,TGTGCCAGCAGTTACTCGAGGCCAGCCTCTGGAAACACCATATATTTT
TRBV24-1,16,-,TRBJ2-1,-,CATSEAVAETYNEQFF,TGTGCCACCAGTGAGGCGGTAGCGGAGACCTACAATGAGCAGTTCTTC
TRBV4-3,17,few,TRBJ2-6,TRBD1,CASSQDDSGGGANVLTF,TGCGCCAGCAGCCAAGATGACTCAGGGGGCGGGGCCAACGTCCTGACTTTC
TRBV7-3,15,-,TRBJ2-1,TRBD1,CASSPQGASYNEQFF,TGTGCCAGCAGCCCGCAGGGGGCTTCCTACAATGAGCAGTTCTTC
TRBV5-5,15,-,TRBJ2-1,TRBD1,CASSQTGGSYNEQFF,TGTGCCAGCAGCCAGACAGGGGGTAGCTACAATGAGCAGTTCTTC
TRBV28,13,-,TRBJ2-3,-,CASTLAGTDTQYF,TGTGCCAGCACTCTAGCCGGAACAGATACGCAGTATTTT
TRBV21-1,20,-,TRBJ1-4,-,CASSKALGGGRSVGDEKLFF,TGTGCCAGCAGCAAAGCCCTTGGGGGGGGCCGGTCTGTGGGTGATGAAAAACTGTTTTTT